The clone carrying this TCR beta chain was picked up many times. Its antigen remains unidentified. Gene and germline names: mouse. Read sequence stops 4 residues before the CDR3 end, and the germline J gene provides the missing end. This sample was included in a study of CD8+ T cells in alopecia areata. Study-level background: The roughly 6-10-week-old female C3H/HeJ mice were given skin taken from approximately 6-13-month-old C3H/HeJ graft donors that had spontaneous alopecia. Points from the study as a whole: Compared with normal scalp, lesional scalp had higher clonality and more expanded CD8+ clones. Possibly because of HLA-related factors, TCR sharing was less clear across patients than in mice. When scalp samples are sequenced, resident alphabeta T cells of normal skin are also captured.

Reverse transcription of extracted RNA yielded cDNA, which provided the sequencing template. Sequencing was performed with immunoSEQ multiplex PCR; in TCRdb, only in-frame clones are kept and a portion is missing. The sample presents over 100,000 clones, none singletons. The CDR3 covers 15 residues. The germline gives CDR1 LGHNA, CDR2 YNLKQL (reference sequence). Sequenced input: lesional skin. The rearrangement uses TRBV5 and TRBJ2-7; TRBD2 matches at 12 bases. This sequence was found in a C3H/HeJ mouse with alopecia areata. Strain haplotype (MHC): H2-k. The part of the CDR3 DNA that was read is TGTGCCAGCAGCCAAGACGGGACTGGGGGGTAT. The encoded protein is CASSQDGTGGY. The whole CDR3 protein reads CASSQDGTGGYEQYF.